A selection of T cell receptor beta chains follows, all from one sample in a study of cytomegalovirus exposure and HLA in healthy donors. TCRdb's copy holds only in-frame clones and misses some; the assay was immunoSEQ multiplex PCR. Found here are 150,000 to 200,000 clones, over 70% of them singletons; the top ten hold about 1.5%. The source material was PBMCs. The receptors shown here come from a young man in good health and CMV-seronegative. Each CDR3 is given with its conserved first and last residue. Each record gives: clone size, V gene, D gene, J gene, CDR3 protein, CDR3 DNA. The D gene is left open where the match is weak. Clone size is stated in some rows and not others, as once, few, many or a class when expanded.

size: -
V: TRBV25-1
D: TRBD1
J: TRBJ2-5
CDR3: CASSAPRSHRGTETQYF
DNA: TGTGCCAGCAGTGCCCCACGGTCGCACAGGGGGACGGAGACCCAGTACTTC

size: -
V: TRBV10-3
D: TRBD2
J: TRBJ2-7
CDR3: CAISGGTRVGQERVYEQYF
DNA: TGTGCCATCAGTGGTGGGACTAGAGTGGGCCAAGAGAGGGTCTACGAGCAGTACTTC

size: -
V: TRBV5-1
D: -
J: TRBJ2-6
CDR3: CASSLTISGANVLTF
DNA: TGCGCCAGCAGCTTAACTATCTCTGGGGCCAACGTCCTGACTTTC

size: -
V: TRBV6-5
D: TRBD1
J: TRBJ2-7
CDR3: CASRSPGQGPYEQYF
DNA: TGTGCCAGCAGGTCGCCGGGACAGGGCCCCTACGAGCAGTACTTC

size: -
V: TRBV29-1
D: -
J: TRBJ1-1
CDR3: CSATPGGGSTFF
DNA: TGCAGCGCCACACCCGGGGGGGGGTCTACTTTCTTT

size: -
V: TRBV4-3
D: -
J: TRBJ1-3
CDR3: CASSQYREDSAIYF
DNA: TGCGCCAGCAGCCAATACCGTGAGGACTCCGCCATATATTTT

size: -
V: TRBV5-6
D: -
J: TRBJ1-1
CDR3: CASSLSGTEAFF
DNA: TGTGCCAGCAGCTTGTCCGGCACTGAAGCTTTCTTT

size: -
V: TRBV7-9
D: TRBD1
J: TRBJ2-5
CDR3: CASSYLTGEKETQYF
DNA: TGTGCCAGCAGCTACCTTACAGGGGAAAAAGAGACCCAGTACTTC

size: -
V: TRBV5-4
D: -
J: TRBJ2-3
CDR3: CASSWKGTPTDTQYF
DNA: TGTGCCAGCAGCTGGAAAGGGACACCCACAGATACGCAGTATTTT

size: -
V: TRBV14
D: -
J: TRBJ2-7
CDR3: CASSDRELVTYEQYF
DNA: TGTGCCAGCAGCGACCGGGAGCTAGTCACCTACGAGCAGTACTTC

size: -
V: TRBV5-4
D: TRBD2
J: TRBJ2-1
CDR3: CASNLAGGSYNEQFF
DNA: TGTGCCAGCAACCTAGCGGGGGGCTCCTACAATGAGCAGTTCTTC

size: -
V: TRBV30
D: -
J: TRBJ1-5
CDR3: CAWSRTGPSNQPQHF
DNA: TGTGCCTGGTCGCGCACAGGTCCCAGCAATCAGCCCCAGCATTTT

size: -
V: TRBV7-8
D: -
J: TRBJ1-6
CDR3: CASSGDSPLHF
DNA: TGTGCCAGCAGCGGAGACTCACCCCTCCACTTT

size: -
V: TRBV5-1
D: TRBD1
J: TRBJ2-3
CDR3: CASSSQTGTDTQYF
DNA: TGCGCCAGCAGCTCTCAGACAGGGACAGATACGCAGTATTTT

size: -
V: TRBV11-3
D: TRBD1
J: TRBJ2-7
CDR3: CASSPGTGGNEQYF
DNA: TGTGCCAGCAGCCCAGGGACAGGGGGCAACGAGCAGTACTTC

size: -
V: TRBV7-2
D: TRBD2
J: TRBJ2-1
CDR3: CASSTGTSGMDEQFF
DNA: TGTGCCAGCAGCACTGGGACTAGCGGGATGGATGAGCAGTTCTTC

size: -
V: TRBV5-5
D: -
J: TRBJ2-7
CDR3: CASSLSHNRARYEQYF
DNA: TGTGCCAGCAGCTTGAGTCATAACAGGGCCCGGTACGAGCAGTACTTC

size: -
V: TRBV30
D: -
J: TRBJ2-3
CDR3: CAWRDRARTDTQYF
DNA: TGTGCCTGGAGGGACAGAGCCCGCACAGATACGCAGTATTTT

size: -
V: TRBV4-2
D: -
J: TRBJ2-3
CDR3: CASSQDWLAQDTQYF
DNA: TGTGCCAGCAGCCAAGATTGGCTAGCCCAAGATACGCAGTATTTT

size: -
V: TRBV9
D: TRBD1
J: TRBJ1-2
CDR3: CASSARTGRGYTF
DNA: TGTGCCAGCAGCGCGAGGACAGGTCGCGGCTACACCTTC

size: -
V: TRBV13
D: TRBD2
J: TRBJ2-2
CDR3: CASSLWGTSGPTGELFF
DNA: TGTGCCAGCAGCTTATGGGGGACTAGCGGCCCAACCGGGGAGCTGTTTTTT

size: -
V: TRBV21-1
D: -
J: TRBJ2-3
CDR3: CASSNHRQGPDTQYF
DNA: TGTGCCAGCAGCAACCATCGACAGGGCCCAGATACGCAGTATTTT

size: few
V: TRBV6-1
D: -
J: TRBJ2-1
CDR3: CATGGNNEQFF
DNA: TGTGCCACCGGGGGAAACAATGAGCAGTTCTTC

size: -
V: TRBV5-6
D: TRBD2
J: TRBJ2-7
CDR3: CASSLDGGAPSYEQYF
DNA: TGTGCCAGCAGCTTGGACGGGGGGGCCCCCTCCTACGAGCAGTACTTC

size: -
V: TRBV14
D: TRBD2
J: TRBJ2-5
CDR3: CASSQRRELETQYF
DNA: TGTGCCAGCAGCCAACGGCGGGAGTTGGAGACCCAGTACTTC

size: -
V: TRBV21-1
D: -
J: TRBJ2-7
CDR3: CASSKTPTGLDEQYF
DNA: TGTGCCAGCAGCAAAACGCCGACAGGCCTCGACGAGCAGTACTTC

size: -
V: TRBV18
D: -
J: TRBJ1-2
CDR3: CASSPSILAPVGYGYTF
DNA: TGTGCCAGCTCACCGTCAATATTAGCCCCGGTGGGCTATGGCTACACCTTC

size: -
V: TRBV7-3
D: TRBD1
J: TRBJ1-2
CDR3: CASSLGRQGSGYTF
DNA: TGTGCCAGCAGCTTAGGACGACAGGGAAGTGGCTACACCTTC

size: -
V: TRBV6-1
D: -
J: TRBJ1-5
CDR3: CASRGGVGSNQPQHF
DNA: TGTGCCAGCAGAGGAGGAGTGGGGTCTAATCAGCCCCAGCATTTT

size: once
V: TRBV10-3
D: TRBD1
J: TRBJ1-2
CDR3: CAISEETGMIYGYTF
DNA: TGTGCCATCAGTGAGGAGACAGGGATGATATATGGCTACACCTTC

size: -
V: TRBV7-3
D: TRBD2
J: TRBJ2-3
CDR3: CASSLFTSGGLYTQYF
DNA: TGTGCCAGCAGCTTATTCACTAGCGGGGGGCTGTATACGCAGTATTTT

size: -
V: TRBV10-2
D: -
J: TRBJ1-3
CDR3: CASTTGNSGNTIYF
DNA: TGCGCCAGCACAACAGGGAACTCTGGAAACACCATATATTTT

size: -
V: TRBV10-2
D: -
J: TRBJ2-7
CDR3: CATNREFGARPAHEQYF
DNA: TGCGCCACCAACAGGGAGTTTGGCGCCAGACCGGCCCACGAGCAGTACTTC

size: -
V: TRBV19
D: -
J: TRBJ2-2
CDR3: CASSMLDLMNGELFF
DNA: TGTGCCAGTAGTATGTTGGACTTGATGAACGGGGAGCTGTTTTTT

size: few
V: TRBV14
D: -
J: TRBJ2-1
CDR3: CASSRVRARTYNEQFF
DNA: TGTGCCAGCAGCCGAGTAAGAGCGCGAACCTACAATGAGCAGTTCTTC

size: few
V: TRBV7-2
D: TRBD1
J: TRBJ1-4
CDR3: CASSARTGKNEKLFF
DNA: TGTGCCAGCAGCGCCCGGACAGGAAAAAATGAAAAACTGTTTTTT

size: once
V: TRBV6-5
D: TRBD2
J: TRBJ2-1
CDR3: CASSFGTSSYNEQFF
DNA: TGTGCCAGCAGTTTCGGGACTAGCTCCTACAATGAGCAGTTCTTC

size: -
V: TRBV6-4
D: TRBD2
J: TRBJ2-7
CDR3: CASSLGLAGVDEQYF
DNA: TGTGCCAGCAGTCTCGGACTAGCGGGGGTTGACGAGCAGTACTTC

size: -
V: TRBV6-5
D: TRBD1
J: TRBJ1-2
CDR3: CASSYSVSGGGYTF
DNA: TGTGCCAGCAGTTACTCTGTCTCAGGGGGGGGCTACACCTTC

size: few
V: TRBV7-9
D: -
J: TRBJ2-2
CDR3: CSSSLATGLGNTGELFF
DNA: TGTTCCAGCAGCTTAGCGACGGGACTCGGAAACACCGGGGAGCTGTTTTTT

size: -
V: TRBV7-9
D: -
J: TRBJ2-7
CDR3: CASSLSGFSEQYF
DNA: TGTGCCAGCAGCTTATCGGGGTTCAGCGAGCAGTACTTC

size: -
V: TRBV7-9
D: -
J: TRBJ2-2
CDR3: CASSLVTSSGPGELFF
DNA: TGTGCCAGCAGCTTAGTAACTAGTTCCGGCCCCGGGGAGCTGTTTTTT

size: -
V: TRBV5-1
D: TRBD2
J: TRBJ2-3
CDR3: CASSLVTSGGDTQYF
DNA: TGCGCCAGCAGCTTGGTGACTAGCGGGGGGGATACGCAGTATTTT

size: -
V: TRBV7-2
D: -
J: TRBJ2-3
CDR3: CASSLVVSGTDTQYF
DNA: TGTGCCAGCAGCTTAGTTGTTAGCGGCACAGATACGCAGTATTTT

size: -
V: TRBV7-2
D: -
J: TRBJ2-1
CDR3: CASSFARGSGMDEQFF
DNA: TGTGCCAGCAGCTTTGCTCGGGGTTCCGGGATGGATGAGCAGTTCTTC

size: -
V: TRBV30
D: -
J: TRBJ1-1
CDR3: CAWSEQGYTEAFF
DNA: TGTGCCTGGAGTGAACAGGGTTACACTGAAGCTTTCTTT